Following are 21 T cell receptor beta chains from one sample sequenced in a study of neurological immune-mediated disorders. TCRdb independently ran MiXCR on the 5' RACE reads; one entry per CDR3 protein. The profile covers approximately 25,000 distinct CDR3 sequences, with approximately 21% appearing a single time and 16% taken by the ten largest. Sequencing was performed on PBMCs. The origin of the receptors is an older woman in good health.

In this sample, this clonotype turned up a few times. The J gene is TRBJ1-1, the V gene TRBV5-1; TRBD1 matches 8 bases. Germline V lookup: CDR1 SGHRS, CDR2 YFSETQ. V shed 4 bases, J shed 8 bases, and the junction held 7 bases outside the gene matches. The CDR3 has 13 amino acids. For the CDR3, the DNA is TGCGCCAGCAGCATGGGACAGGTCGGAGAAGCTTTCTTT. It encodes CASSMGQVGEAFF.

This clonotype has at least ten counts. The V and J genes are TRBV6-2 or TRBV6-3 and TRBJ2-5, with TRBD2 matching over 13 bases. Germline trimming cut 2 bases from V and 4 bases from J; bases unmatched to any gene: 4. Germline V gene data show CDR1 as MNHEY and CDR2 as SVGEGT. CDR3 size: 16 residues. This chain's CDR3 is CASSYPGLAGRETQYF. For the CDR3, the DNA is TGTGCCAGCAGTTACCCGGGACTAGCGGGACGAGAGACCCAGTACTTC.

This clonotype was detected many times. The CDR3 loop is CASSLAGGPSYEQFF. CDR3 DNA: TGTGCCAGCAGCTTAGCGGGGGGCCCTTCGTATGAGCAGTTCTTC. The rearrangement uses TRBV11-2 and TRBJ2-1; possible D gene TRBD2, 7 bases. The CDR3 sequence is 15 residues long. Between the trimmed V and J ends, which lost 1 base and 8 bases, there was a span of 15 bases. Germline CDR1 and CDR2: SGHAT and FQNNGV.

In this sample, this clonotype turned up a few times. J is TRBJ2-1 and V is TRBV5-1; TRBD2 aligns across 7 bases. The CDR3 sequence is 17 residues long. Germline V lookup: CDR1 SGHRS, CDR2 YFSETQ. The junction had 15 bases not matched to a gene; V was cut back by 2 bases and J by 7 bases. The CDR3 DNA sequence: TGCGCCAGCAGCTTCGCCCCTTTGGGGGAGGGCGAAAATGAGCAGTTCTTC. Its translation is CASSFAPLGEGENEQFF.

This clonotype was recorded many times. The chain uses TRBV20-1 and TRBJ2-7, with TRBD1 identical over 7 bases. Unmatched junction bases numbered 10, after V lost 5 bases and J lost 6 bases. The CDR3 is made up of 13 amino acids. CDR1 and CDR2 from the germline V gene are DFQATT and SNEGSKA (reference sequence). CDR3 residues: CSAEGAPSPEQYF. In DNA, the CDR3 is TGCAGTGCTGAGGGGGCGCCGAGTCCCGAGCAGTACTTC.

This clonotype occurred many times. The chain carries TRBV7-9 and TRBJ1-5; D is unclear. Per the germline V gene, CDR1 is SEHNR and CDR2 is FQNEAQ (reference sequence). Trimming took off 2 bases at V and 6 bases at J, with 11 bases between the two ends. This CDR3 has 14 amino acids. The CDR3 coding sequence is TGTGCCAGCAGCTTACCCGGGTTGAGTCAGCCCCAGCATTTT. Translation gives CASSLPGLSQPQHF.

The rearrangement joins TRBV29-1 to TRBJ2-7, with TRBD1 matching 9 bases. With V trimmed by 3 bases and J by 5 bases, 5 bases remained unmatched. CDR3 length: 13 amino acids. Germline assignment: CDR1 SQVTM and CDR2 ANQGSEA. The CDR3 DNA reads TGCAGCGTTGAGGGACAGGGTTACCACGAGCAGTACTTC. It specifies CSVEGQGYHEQYF.

In its sample, this clonotype was seen many times. The chain is built from TRBV5-1 and TRBJ2-3; 11 bases are shared with TRBD2. Trimming removed 1 base from V and 0 bases from J; junction bases left unmatched: 4. The CDR3 is 17 residues long. Germline loops: CDR1 SGHRS, CDR2 YFSETQ. The CDR3 DNA sequence: TGCGCCAGCAGCTTGCGACTAGCGGGGCCAAGCACAGATACGCAGTATTTT. Translating gives CASSLRLAGPSTDTQYF.

This clonotype was seen many times. The chain employs TRBV7-9 and TRBJ2-3; D unresolved. Germline V gene lookup returns CDR1 SEHNR and CDR2 FQNEAQ (reference sequence). Trimming pared 5 bases from V and 9 bases from J, leaving 18 bases between. The CDR3 is made up of 14 amino acids. CDR3 nucleotide sequence: TGTGCCAGCAGCCGCTTGGGTTTGGGCGAAACGCAGTATTTT. Its protein is CASSRLGLGETQYF.

About this clonotype itself: The junction departs from germline at one end; a sequencing error may be responsible. The chain carries TRBV6-5 and TRBJ2-6; 7 positions match TRBD2. Germline V gives CDR1 MNHEY, CDR2 SVGAGI. The CDR3 contains 17 residues. CDR3 sequence: CASSFVGGNSGANVLTF. In nucleotides, the CDR3 is TGTGCTAGCAGTTTCGTCGGGGGGAACTCTGGGGCCAACGTCCTGACTTTC.

This clonotype has only a few counts. V and J are TRBV2 and TRBJ2-1; D is uncertain. Germline lookup yields CDR1 SNHLY and CDR2 FYNNEI. Trimming took 4 bases from V and 4 from J, leaving 8 bases between them. CDR3 size: 13 residues. The CDR3 reads CASSGIWYNEQFF. Written as DNA, the CDR3 is TGTGCCAGCAGTGGGATCTGGTACAATGAGCAGTTCTTC.

The J gene is TRBJ2-7, the V gene TRBV5-1; D is possibly TRBD2 (6 bases). Trimming removed 3 bases from V and 3 bases from J, with 16 bases in between. Germline V gene lookup returns CDR1 SGHRS and CDR2 YFSETQ. The CDR3 spans 15 residues. The CDR3 loop reads CASSSRPTGDYEQYF. The CDR3 nucleotides are TGCGCCAGCAGCTCGAGGCCAACGGGGGACTACGAGCAGTACTTC.

This clonotype was found many times. This chain uses TRBV12-3 or TRBV12-4 with TRBJ1-5, with D perhaps TRBD1 (5 bases). The CDR3 loop spans 16 amino acids. Trimming took off 5 bases at V and 1 base at J, with 15 bases between the two ends. In nucleotides, the CDR3 is TGTGCCAGCAGTCGTTTCGGGGGAGGAAGCAATCAGCCCCAGCATTTT. Encoded protein: CASSRFGGGSNQPQHF.

This rearrangement joins TRBV19 to TRBJ1-4; 8 bases are shared with TRBD1. V lost 5 bases to trimming and J lost 8 bases; unmatched junction nucleotides: 7. The germline V gene has CDR1 LNHDA and CDR2 SQIVND (reference sequence). CDR3 size: 14 residues. CDR3 sequence (DNA): TGTGCCAGTAGTCATACAGGGGGTCACGAAAAACTGTTTTTT. Translation: CASSHTGGHEKLFF.

This clonotype was counted ten times or more. This chain uses TRBV30 with TRBJ2-1, with TRBD2 matching over 12 bases. V dropped 2 bases and J dropped 8; count of bases not matched to a gene: 4. Looked up from germline, CDR1 is GTSNPN and CDR2 is SVGIG (reference sequence). The CDR3 has 14 amino acids. The CDR3 reads CAWSSLAGGDEQFF. DNA for the CDR3: TGTGCCTGGAGTTCACTAGCGGGAGGCGATGAGCAGTTCTTC.

This clonotype was observed many times. The chain joins TRBV14 to TRBJ2-1; no firm D call. V was shortened by 4 bases and J by 10 bases, with 17 bases between the two germline ends. The CDR3 covers 14 residues. Germline loops: CDR1 SGHDN, CDR2 FVKESK. CDR3 loop: CASSPPDWRREQFF. The CDR3 DNA reads TGTGCCAGCAGCCCCCCAGACTGGAGACGCGAGCAGTTCTTC.

This clonotype was seen many times. V gene TRBV3-1 combines with J gene TRBJ1-1, with D uncertain. The CDR3 extends over 11 amino acids. The germline gives CDR1 LGHDT, CDR2 YNNKEL (reference sequence). V lost 8 bases to trimming and J lost 5 bases, with 9 bases between them. This CDR3 reads CASALGTEAFF. CDR3 sequence (DNA): TGTGCCAGCGCTCTGGGAACTGAAGCTTTCTTT.

This clonotype was seen ten or more times. The V gene is TRBV3-1, the J gene TRBJ2-5; TRBD2 aligns across 8 bases. Germline loops: CDR1 LGHDT, CDR2 YNNKEL (reference sequence). Germline trimming cut 6 bases from V and 5 bases from J; bases unmatched to any gene: 5. This CDR3 has 13 amino acids. This chain's CDR3 is CASSRTGGETQYF. CDR3 bases: TGTGCCAGCAGTCGGACGGGGGGGGAGACCCAGTACTTC.

Points on this clonotype: A read error is possible here, since a much larger clone lies one base away. The chain employs TRBV7-8 and TRBJ2-1, with D perhaps TRBD2 (6 bases). With 6 bases removed from V and 0 bases from J, the gap between germline ends came to 27 bases. There are 20 residues in the CDR3. The germline CDR1 and CDR2 sequences are SGHVS and FQNEAQ. The CDR3 here is CASRLNSPPAGSYSYNEQFF. Here the CDR3 DNA reads TGTGCCAGCAGATTAAATAGCCCCCCGGCGGGGTCATACTCCTACAATGAGCAGTTCTTC.

This clonotype was seen at least ten times. The chain joins TRBV7-2 to TRBJ1-5; D unclear. Trimming shortened V by 5 bases and J by 4 bases, and 9 bases separated the two germline ends. The CDR3 sequence is 13 residues long. Germline V gene lookup returns CDR1 SGHTA and CDR2 FQGNSA. The CDR3 loop reads CASSGRINQPQHF. In DNA, the CDR3 is TGTGCCAGCAGCGGACGGATTAATCAGCCCCAGCATTTT.

The table lists this clonotype with many counts. The J gene is TRBJ2-2, the V gene TRBV5-6; D remains unclear. CDR1 and CDR2 (germline): SGHDT, YYEEEE. The V and J ends lost 6 bases and 1 base respectively, with 13 bases between them. The CDR3 extends over 15 amino acids. CDR3 bases: TGTGCCAGCACCCTTAGTCCAGGGAACACCGGGGAGCTGTTTTTT. Protein: CASTLSPGNTGELFF.